This is a list of T cell receptor beta chains from one sample in a study of blood T cell repertoires in COVID-19. Only in-frame clones appear in the TCRdb table, and some are missing; sequencing was by immunoSEQ multiplex PCR. The sample yields about 40,000 clones, roughly nine tenths seen once. The sequenced sample was peripheral blood. These receptors were taken from a man aged 55 to 70 with acute or convalescent COVID-19. Both conserved end residues are trimmed from each CDR3.

J | V | CDR3
TRBJ1-5 | TRBV7-8 | ASSSGYVEH
TRBJ2-7 | TRBV4-2 | ASSYNPADSAYEQY
TRBJ1-1 | TRBV6-5 | ASSFWTGGDEAF
TRBJ1-2 | TRBV28 | ASQSPGQGVAVYGYT
TRBJ2-5 | TRBV20-1 | SASEQQETQY
TRBJ1-1 | TRBV7-2 | ASLLRQDSEAF
TRBJ2-1 | TRBV19 | ASSIGSGSGDNEQF
TRBJ1-2 | TRBV7-8 | ASSFLPRGVGYT
TRBJ2-5 | TRBV19 | ASKTSGGKETQY
TRBJ2-1 | TRBV18 | ASSPPPRASGRNEQF
TRBJ1-2 | TRBV29-1 | SVAGTGLHGYT
TRBJ2-5 | TRBV18 | ASSPLEGETQY
TRBJ2-1 | TRBV7-9 | ASSRGQGYEQF
TRBJ2-2 | TRBV5-1 | ASSSRDRVTGELF
TRBJ2-6 | TRBV19 | ASSMGGAGANVLT
TRBJ1-1 | TRBV28 | ASSPSGGGNTEAF
TRBJ2-1 | TRBV27 | ASTQVLDSGSNEQF
TRBJ2-1 | TRBV4-1 | ASSQDRGGSYNEQF
TRBJ2-2 | TRBV4-3 | ASSQAASENTGELF
TRBJ2-2 | TRBV29-1 | SVSGSNTGELF
TRBJ2-7 | TRBV28 | ASSTSGSTYEQY
TRBJ2-7 | TRBV28 | ASTKRPEEQY
TRBJ1-2 | TRBV28 | ASSSWRTGTYGYT
TRBJ2-1 | TRBV7-2 | ASSLEVTGTSAYNEQF
TRBJ1-5 | TRBV2 | ASDIDRNQPQH
TRBJ2-1 | TRBV19 | ASSIGRGTYNEQF
TRBJ2-6 | TRBV24-1 | ATSDPGVGANVLT
TRBJ1-1 | TRBV10-1 | ASSFRARGAEAF
TRBJ1-1 | TRBV27 | ASRGQGLTTEAF
TRBJ1-1 | TRBV27 | ASSFSLDRVSTEAF
TRBJ1-6 | TRBV28 | ASSSRQGRGSPLH
TRBJ2-5 | TRBV5-6 | ASSFLLQETQY
TRBJ1-6 | TRBV7-8 | ASSLRTEWPPLH
TRBJ1-4 | TRBV6-5 | ASNSRGSNEKLF
TRBJ1-2 | TRBV3-1/TRBV3-2 | ASSQLGTGGRYT
TRBJ2-2 | TRBV2 | ASGGGSTGELF
TRBJ2-1 | TRBV10-1 | ASSELAGGSNEQF
TRBJ1-1 | TRBV3-1/TRBV3-2 | ASSHDRNEAF
TRBJ2-7 | TRBV6-2/TRBV6-3 | ASSYDLGLAGAEQY
TRBJ2-3 | TRBV28 | ASSPYARASGRADTQY
TRBJ2-7 | TRBV28 | ASSPWTGGLAYEQY
TRBJ2-2 | TRBV9 | ASSVVASTTGELF
TRBJ2-1 | TRBV27 | ASRSAGVTRGEQF
TRBJ2-1 | TRBV24-1 | ATSDPRGEIEHEQF
TRBJ2-7 | TRBV7-8 | ASSHLSGRAQEQY
TRBJ1-2 | TRBV5-1 | ASSSKVGGSNYGYT
TRBJ1-6 | TRBV14 | ASSQRTGGVSPLH
TRBJ1-1 | TRBV19 | ASSPGLSRSSNTEAF
TRBJ1-2 | TRBV2 | ASLEPGGANYGYT
TRBJ2-3 | TRBV5-7 | ASSLRTGEGDTQY
TRBJ2-1 | TRBV4-3 | ASSHLAGQYNEQF
TRBJ2-1 | TRBV2 | ASSDSESYNEQF
TRBJ2-5 | TRBV24-1 | ATSGNRGRAETQY
TRBJ1-2 | TRBV5-6 | ASSPIEAYGYT
TRBJ2-3 | TRBV29-1 | SVDAGAGAADTQY
TRBJ1-1 | TRBV7-2 | ASSPGRGSAF
TRBJ2-1 | TRBV24-1 | ATSGGSGRRNEQF